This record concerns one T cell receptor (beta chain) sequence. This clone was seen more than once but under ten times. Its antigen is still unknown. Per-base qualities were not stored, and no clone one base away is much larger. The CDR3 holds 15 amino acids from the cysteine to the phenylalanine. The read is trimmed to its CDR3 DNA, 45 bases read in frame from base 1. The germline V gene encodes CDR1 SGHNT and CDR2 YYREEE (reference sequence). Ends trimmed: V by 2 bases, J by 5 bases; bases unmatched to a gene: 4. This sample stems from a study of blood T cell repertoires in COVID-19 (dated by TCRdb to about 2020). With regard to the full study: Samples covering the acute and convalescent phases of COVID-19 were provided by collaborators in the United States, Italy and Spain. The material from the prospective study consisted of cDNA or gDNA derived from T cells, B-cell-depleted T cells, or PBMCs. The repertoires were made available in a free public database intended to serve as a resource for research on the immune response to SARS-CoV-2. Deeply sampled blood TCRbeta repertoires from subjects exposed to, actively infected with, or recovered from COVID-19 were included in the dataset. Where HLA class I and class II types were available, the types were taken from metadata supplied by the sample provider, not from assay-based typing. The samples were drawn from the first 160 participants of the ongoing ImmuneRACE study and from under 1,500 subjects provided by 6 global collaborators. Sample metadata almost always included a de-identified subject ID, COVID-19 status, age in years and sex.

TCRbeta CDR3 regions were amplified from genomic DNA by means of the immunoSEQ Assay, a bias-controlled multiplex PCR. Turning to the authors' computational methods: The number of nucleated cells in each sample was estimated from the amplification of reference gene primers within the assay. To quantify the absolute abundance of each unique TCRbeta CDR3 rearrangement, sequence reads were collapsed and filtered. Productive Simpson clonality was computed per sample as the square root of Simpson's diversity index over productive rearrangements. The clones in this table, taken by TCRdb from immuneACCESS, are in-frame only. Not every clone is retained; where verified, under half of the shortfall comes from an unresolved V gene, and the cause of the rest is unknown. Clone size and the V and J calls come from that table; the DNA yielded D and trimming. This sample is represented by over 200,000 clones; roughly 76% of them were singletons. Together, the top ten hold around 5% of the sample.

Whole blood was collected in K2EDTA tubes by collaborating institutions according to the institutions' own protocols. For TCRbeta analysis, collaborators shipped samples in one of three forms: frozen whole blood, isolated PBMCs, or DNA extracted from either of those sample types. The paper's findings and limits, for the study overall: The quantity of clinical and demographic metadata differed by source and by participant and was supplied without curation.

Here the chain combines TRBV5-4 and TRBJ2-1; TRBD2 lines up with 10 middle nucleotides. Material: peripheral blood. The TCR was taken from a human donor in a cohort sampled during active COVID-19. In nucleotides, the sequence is TGTGCCAGCAGCTTAGCGGGAGGGCCACACAATGAGCAGTTCTTC. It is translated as CASSLAGGPHNEQFF.